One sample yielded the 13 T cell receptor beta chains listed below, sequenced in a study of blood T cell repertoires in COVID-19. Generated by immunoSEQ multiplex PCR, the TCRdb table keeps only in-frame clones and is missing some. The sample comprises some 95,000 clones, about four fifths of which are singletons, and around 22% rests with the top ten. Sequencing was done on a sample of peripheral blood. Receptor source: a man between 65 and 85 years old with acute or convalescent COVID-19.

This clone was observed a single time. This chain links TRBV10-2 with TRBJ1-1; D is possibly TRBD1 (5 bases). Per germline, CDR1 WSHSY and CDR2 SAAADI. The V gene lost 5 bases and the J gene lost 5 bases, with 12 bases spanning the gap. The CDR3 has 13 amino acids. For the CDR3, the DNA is TGCGCCAGCAGTATACCGTCAGGGACTGAAGCTTTCTTT. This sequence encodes CASSIPSGTEAFF.

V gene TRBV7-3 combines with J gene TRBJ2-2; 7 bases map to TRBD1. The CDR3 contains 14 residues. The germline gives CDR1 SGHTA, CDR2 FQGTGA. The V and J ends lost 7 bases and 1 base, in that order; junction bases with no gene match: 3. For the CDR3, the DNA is TGTGCCAGCACCCGGACAGGGAACACCGGGGAGCTGTTTTTT. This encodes CASTRTGNTGELFF. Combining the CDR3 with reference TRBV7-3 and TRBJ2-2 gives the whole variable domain GAGVSQTPSNKVTEKGKYVELRCDPISGHTALYWYRQSLGQGPEFLIYFQGTGAADDSGLPNDRFFAVRPEGSVSTLKIQRTERGDSAVYLCASTRTGNTGELFFGEGSRLTVL.

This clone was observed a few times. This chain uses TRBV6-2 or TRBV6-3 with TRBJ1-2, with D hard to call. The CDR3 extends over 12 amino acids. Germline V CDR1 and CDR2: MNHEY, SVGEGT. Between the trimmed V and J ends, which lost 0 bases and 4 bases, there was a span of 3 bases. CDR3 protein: CASSYSSYGYTF. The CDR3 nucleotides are TGTGCCAGCAGTTACTCGAGCTATGGCTACACCTTC.

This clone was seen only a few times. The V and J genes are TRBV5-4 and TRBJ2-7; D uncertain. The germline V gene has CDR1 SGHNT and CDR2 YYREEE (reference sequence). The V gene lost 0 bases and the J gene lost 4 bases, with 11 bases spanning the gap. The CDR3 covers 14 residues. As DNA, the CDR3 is TGTGCCAGCAGCTTGGGCCTGGGCCAATACGAGCAGTACTTC. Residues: CASSLGLGQYEQYF.

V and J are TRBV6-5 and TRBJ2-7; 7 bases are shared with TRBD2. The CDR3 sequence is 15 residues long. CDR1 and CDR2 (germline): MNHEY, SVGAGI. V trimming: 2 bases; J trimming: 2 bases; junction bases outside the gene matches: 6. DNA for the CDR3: TGTGCCAGCAGTTACCGGCAGGGAGGGCCCTACGAGCAGTACTTC. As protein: CASSYRQGGPYEQYF.

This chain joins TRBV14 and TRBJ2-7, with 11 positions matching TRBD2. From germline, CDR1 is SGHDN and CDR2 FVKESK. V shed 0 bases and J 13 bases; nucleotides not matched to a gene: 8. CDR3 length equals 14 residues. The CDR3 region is CASSQDGLAGGPYF. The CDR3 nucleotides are TGTGCCAGCAGCCAAGATGGGCTAGCGGGAGGCCCATACTTC.

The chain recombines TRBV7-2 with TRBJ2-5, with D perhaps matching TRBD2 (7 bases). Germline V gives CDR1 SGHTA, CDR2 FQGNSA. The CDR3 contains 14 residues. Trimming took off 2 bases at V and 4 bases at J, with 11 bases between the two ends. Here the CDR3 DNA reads TGTGCCAGCAGCTTACAGGGAGGGGGAGAGACCCAGTACTTC. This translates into CASSLQGGGETQYF.

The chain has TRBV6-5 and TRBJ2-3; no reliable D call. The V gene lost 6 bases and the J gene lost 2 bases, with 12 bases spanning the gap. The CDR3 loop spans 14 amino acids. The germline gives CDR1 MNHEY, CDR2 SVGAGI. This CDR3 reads CASSLGRVTDTQYF. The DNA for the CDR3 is TGTGCCAGCAGCTTAGGTCGGGTCACAGATACGCAGTATTTT.

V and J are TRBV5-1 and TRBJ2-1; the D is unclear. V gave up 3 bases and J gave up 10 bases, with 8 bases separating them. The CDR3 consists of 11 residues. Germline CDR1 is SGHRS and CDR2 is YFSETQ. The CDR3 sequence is CASSSSIEQFF. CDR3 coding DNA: TGCGCCAGCAGCTCGAGTATAGAGCAGTTCTTC. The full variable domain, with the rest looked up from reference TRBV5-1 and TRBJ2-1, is KAGVTQTPRYLIKTRGQQVTLSCSPISGHRSVSWYQQTPGQGLQFLFEYFSETQRNKGNFPGRFSGRQFSNSRSEMNVSTLELGDSALYLCASSSSIEQFFGPGTRLTVL.

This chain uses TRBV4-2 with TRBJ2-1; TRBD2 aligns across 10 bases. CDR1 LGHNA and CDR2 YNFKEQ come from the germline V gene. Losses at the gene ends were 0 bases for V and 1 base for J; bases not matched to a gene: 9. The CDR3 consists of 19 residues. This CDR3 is CASSQDGLAGGNSYNEQFF. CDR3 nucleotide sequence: TGTGCCAGCAGCCAAGATGGCTTAGCGGGAGGTAATTCCTACAATGAGCAGTTCTTC.

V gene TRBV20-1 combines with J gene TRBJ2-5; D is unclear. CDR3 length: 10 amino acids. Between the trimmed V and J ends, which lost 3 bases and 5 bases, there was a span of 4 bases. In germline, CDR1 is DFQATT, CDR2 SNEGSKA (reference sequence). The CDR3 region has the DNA TGCAGTGCTAGTGCGGAGACCCAGTACTTC. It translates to CSASAETQYF.

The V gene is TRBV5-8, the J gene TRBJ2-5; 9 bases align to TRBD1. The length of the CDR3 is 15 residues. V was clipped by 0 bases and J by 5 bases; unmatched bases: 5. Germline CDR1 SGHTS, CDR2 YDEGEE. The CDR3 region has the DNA TGTGCCAGCAGCTTGGGGACAGGGGAAGGGGAGACCCAGTACTTC. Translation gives CASSLGTGEGETQYF.

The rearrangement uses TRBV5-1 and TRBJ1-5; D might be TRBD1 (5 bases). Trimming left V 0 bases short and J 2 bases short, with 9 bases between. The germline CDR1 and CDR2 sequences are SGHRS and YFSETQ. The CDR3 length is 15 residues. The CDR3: CASSLGGTGNQPQHF. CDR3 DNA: TGCGCCAGCAGCTTGGGCGGGACTGGCAATCAGCCCCAGCATTTT.